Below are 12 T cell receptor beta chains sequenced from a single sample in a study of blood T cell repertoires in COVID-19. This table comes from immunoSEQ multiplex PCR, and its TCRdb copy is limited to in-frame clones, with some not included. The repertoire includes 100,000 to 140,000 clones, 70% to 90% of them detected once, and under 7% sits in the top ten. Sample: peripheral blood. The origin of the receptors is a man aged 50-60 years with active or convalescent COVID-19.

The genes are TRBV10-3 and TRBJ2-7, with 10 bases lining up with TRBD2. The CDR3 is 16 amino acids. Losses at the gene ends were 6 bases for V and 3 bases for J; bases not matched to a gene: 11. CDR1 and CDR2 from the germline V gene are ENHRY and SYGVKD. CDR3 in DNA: TGTGCCATCAGCCTTTCAAGCGGGGGGGGCCTCTACGAGCAGTACTTC. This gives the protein CAISLSSGGGLYEQYF.

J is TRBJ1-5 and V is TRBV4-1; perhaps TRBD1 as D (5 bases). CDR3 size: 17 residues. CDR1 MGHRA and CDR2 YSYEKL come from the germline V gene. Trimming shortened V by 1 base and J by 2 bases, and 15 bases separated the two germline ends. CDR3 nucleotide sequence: TGCGCCAGCAGCCAAGTGGGGACTGCGAAGGGCAATCAGCCCCAGCATTTT. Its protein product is CASSQVGTAKGNQPQHF.

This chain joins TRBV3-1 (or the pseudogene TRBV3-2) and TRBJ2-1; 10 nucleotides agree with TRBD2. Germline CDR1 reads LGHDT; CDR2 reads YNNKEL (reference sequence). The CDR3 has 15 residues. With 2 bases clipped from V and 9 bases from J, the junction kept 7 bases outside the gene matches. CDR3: CASSQSGTSAGEQFF. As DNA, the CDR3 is TGTGCCAGCAGCCAATCCGGGACTAGCGCTGGTGAGCAGTTCTTC.

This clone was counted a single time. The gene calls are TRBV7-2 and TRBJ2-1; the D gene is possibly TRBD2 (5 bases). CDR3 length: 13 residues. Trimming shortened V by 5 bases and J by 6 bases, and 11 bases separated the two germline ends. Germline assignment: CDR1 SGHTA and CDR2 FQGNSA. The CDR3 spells CASSPTRVNEQFF. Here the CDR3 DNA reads TGTGCCAGCAGCCCAACTAGAGTCAATGAGCAGTTCTTC.

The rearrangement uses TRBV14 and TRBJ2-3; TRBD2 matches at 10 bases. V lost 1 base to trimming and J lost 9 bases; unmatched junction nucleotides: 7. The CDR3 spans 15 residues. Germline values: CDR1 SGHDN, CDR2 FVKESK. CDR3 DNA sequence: TGTGCCAGCAGCCAAGCATCTAGCGGGAGTGGGACGCAGTATTTT. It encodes CASSQASSGSGTQYF. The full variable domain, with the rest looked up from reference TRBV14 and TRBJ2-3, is EAGVTQFPSHSVIEKGQTVTLRCDPISGHDNLYWYRRVMGKEIKFLLHFVKESKQDESGMPNNRFLAERTGGTYSTLKVQPAELEDSGVYFCASSQASSGSGTQYFGPGTRLTVL.

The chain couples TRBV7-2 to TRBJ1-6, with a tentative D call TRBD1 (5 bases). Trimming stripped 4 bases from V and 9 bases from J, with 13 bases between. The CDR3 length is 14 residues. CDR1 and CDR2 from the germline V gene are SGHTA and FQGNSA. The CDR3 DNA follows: TGTGCCAGCAGCTGGGTAGGGGAGGGTTCACCCCTCCACTTT. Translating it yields CASSWVGEGSPLHF.

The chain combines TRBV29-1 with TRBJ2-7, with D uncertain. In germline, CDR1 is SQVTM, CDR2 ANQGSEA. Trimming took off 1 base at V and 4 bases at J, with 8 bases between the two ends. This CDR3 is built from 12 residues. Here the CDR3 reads CSVEGVAYEQYF. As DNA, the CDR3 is TGCAGCGTTGAAGGTGTGGCATACGAGCAGTACTTC.

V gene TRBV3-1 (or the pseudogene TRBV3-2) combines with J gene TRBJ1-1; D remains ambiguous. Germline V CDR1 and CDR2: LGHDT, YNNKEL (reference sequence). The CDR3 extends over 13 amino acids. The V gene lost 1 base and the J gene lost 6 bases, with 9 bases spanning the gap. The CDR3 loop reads CASSQGLPSEAFF. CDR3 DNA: TGTGCCAGCAGCCAAGGACTGCCCTCTGAAGCTTTCTTT.

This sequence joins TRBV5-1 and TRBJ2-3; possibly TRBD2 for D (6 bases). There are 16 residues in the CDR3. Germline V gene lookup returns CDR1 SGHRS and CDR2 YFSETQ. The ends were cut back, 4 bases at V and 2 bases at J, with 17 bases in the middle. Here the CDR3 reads CASSAEGTGVTDTQYF. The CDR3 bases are TGCGCCAGCAGCGCTGAGGGGACGGGAGTCACAGATACGCAGTATTTT.

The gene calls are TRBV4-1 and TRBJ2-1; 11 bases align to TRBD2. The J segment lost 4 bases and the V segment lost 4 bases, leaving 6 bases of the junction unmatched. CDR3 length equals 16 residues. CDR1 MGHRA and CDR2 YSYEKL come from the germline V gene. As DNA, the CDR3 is TGCGCCAGCAGCCTAGCGGGAGGGCCTTCTTACAATGAGCAGTTCTTC. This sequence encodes CASSLAGGPSYNEQFF.

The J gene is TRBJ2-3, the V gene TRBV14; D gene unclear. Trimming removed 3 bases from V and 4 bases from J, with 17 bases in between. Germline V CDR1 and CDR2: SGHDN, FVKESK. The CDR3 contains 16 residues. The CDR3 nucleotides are TGTGCCAGCAGCCACCCTAGTTCGATCCCCCCAGATACGCAGTATTTT. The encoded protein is CASSHPSSIPPDTQYF.

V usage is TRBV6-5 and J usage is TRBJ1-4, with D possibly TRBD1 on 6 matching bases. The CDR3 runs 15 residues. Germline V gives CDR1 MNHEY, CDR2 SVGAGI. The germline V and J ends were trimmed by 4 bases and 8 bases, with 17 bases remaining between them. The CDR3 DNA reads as TGTGCCAGCAGTTCCCTCGACAGGCGTGAAGAAAAACTGTTTTTT. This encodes CASSSLDRREEKLFF.